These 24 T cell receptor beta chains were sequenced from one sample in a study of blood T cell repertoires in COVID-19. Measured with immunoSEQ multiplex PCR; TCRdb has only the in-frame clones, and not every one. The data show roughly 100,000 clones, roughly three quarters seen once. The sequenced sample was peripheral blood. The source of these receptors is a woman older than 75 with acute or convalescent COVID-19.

CDR3 DNA: TGTGCCAGCTCACCAACCGGACAGGGAGCGTGGAACACTGAAGCTTTCTTT. The encoded protein is CASSPTGQGAWNTEAFF. This chain connects TRBV18 to TRBJ1-1, with 8 bases that match TRBD1. Trimming removed 2 bases from V and 1 base from J; junction bases left unmatched: 9. The CDR3 totals 17 residues. Germline values: CDR1 KGHSH, CDR2 LQKENI.

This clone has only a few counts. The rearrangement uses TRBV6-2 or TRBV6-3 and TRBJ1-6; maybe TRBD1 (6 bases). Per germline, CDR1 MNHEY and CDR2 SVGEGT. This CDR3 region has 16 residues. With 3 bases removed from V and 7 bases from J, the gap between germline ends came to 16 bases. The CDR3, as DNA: TGTGCCAGCAGTTATCGTTCGGGACACCGAAATTCACCCCTCCACTTT. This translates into CASSYRSGHRNSPLHF.

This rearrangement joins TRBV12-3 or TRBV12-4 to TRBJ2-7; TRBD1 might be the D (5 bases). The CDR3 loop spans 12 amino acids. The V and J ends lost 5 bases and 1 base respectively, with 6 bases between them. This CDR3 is CASSKGSYEQYF. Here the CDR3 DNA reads TGTGCCAGCAGTAAGGGGTCCTACGAGCAGTACTTC.

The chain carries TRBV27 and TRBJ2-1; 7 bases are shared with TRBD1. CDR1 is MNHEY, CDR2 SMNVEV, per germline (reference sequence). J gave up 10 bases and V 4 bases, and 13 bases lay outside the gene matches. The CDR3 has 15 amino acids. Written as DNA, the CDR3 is TGTGCCAGCAGTTATTACCTGGGGACAGCTTGGGAGCAGTTCTTC. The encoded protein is CASSYYLGTAWEQFF.

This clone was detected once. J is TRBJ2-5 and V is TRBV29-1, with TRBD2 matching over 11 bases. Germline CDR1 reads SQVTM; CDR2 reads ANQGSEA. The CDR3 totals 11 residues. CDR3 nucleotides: TGCTCGACTAGCGGGGAGGAGACCCAGTACTTC. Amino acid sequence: CSTSGEETQYF.

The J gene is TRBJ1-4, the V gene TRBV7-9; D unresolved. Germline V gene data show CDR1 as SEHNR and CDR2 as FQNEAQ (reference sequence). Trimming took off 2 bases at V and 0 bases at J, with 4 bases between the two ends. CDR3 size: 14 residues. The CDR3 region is CASSLLATNEKLFF. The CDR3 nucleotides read TGTGCCAGCAGCTTACTTGCAACTAATGAAAAACTGTTTTTT.

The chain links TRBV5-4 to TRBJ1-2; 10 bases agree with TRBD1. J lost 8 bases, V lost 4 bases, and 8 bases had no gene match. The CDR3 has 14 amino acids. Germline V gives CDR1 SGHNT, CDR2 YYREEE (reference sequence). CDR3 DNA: TGTGCCAGCAGCAGCGGGACAGGGGCGCTGGGCTACACCTTC. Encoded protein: CASSSGTGALGYTF.

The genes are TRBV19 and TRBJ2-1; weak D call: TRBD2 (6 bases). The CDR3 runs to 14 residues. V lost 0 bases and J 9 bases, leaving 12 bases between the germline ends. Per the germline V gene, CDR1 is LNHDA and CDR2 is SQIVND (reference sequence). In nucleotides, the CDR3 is TGTGCCAGTAGTATAGAGACGGGGGTGGGTGAGCAGTTCTTC. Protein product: CASSIETGVGEQFF.

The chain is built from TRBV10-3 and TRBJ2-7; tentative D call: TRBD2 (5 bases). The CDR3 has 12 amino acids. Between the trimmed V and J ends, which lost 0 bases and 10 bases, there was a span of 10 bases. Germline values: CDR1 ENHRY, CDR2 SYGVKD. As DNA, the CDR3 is TGTGCCATCAGTGAGTCAGGGAGTGGACAGTACTTC. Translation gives CAISESGSGQYF.

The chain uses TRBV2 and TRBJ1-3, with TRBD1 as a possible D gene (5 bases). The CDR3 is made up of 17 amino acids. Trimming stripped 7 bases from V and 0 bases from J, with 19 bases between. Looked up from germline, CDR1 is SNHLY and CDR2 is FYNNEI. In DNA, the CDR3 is TGTGCCAGCAACGAAGGGGTAGGCATGATCTCTGGAAACACCATATATTTT. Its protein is CASNEGVGMISGNTIYF.

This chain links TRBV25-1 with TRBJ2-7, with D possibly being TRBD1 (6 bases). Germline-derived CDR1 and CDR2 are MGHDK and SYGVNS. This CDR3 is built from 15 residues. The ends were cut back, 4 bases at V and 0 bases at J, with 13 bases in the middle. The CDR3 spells CASSGDDRRSYEQYF. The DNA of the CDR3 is TGTGCCAGCAGTGGAGATGACAGGCGCTCCTACGAGCAGTACTTC.

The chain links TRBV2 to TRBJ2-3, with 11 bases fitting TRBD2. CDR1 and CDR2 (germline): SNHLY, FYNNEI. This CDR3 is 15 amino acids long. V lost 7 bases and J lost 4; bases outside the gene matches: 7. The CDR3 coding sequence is TGTGCCAGCAAGGTGGATAGCGGGGGGGCAGATACGCAGTATTTT. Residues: CASKVDSGGADTQYF.

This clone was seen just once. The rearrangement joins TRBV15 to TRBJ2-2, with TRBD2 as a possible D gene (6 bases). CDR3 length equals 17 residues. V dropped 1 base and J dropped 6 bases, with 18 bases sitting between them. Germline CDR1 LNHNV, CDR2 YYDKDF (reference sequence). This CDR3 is CATSRVSGTVSAGELFF. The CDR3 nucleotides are TGTGCCACCAGCAGAGTCTCCGGGACTGTTTCAGCCGGGGAGCTGTTTTTT.

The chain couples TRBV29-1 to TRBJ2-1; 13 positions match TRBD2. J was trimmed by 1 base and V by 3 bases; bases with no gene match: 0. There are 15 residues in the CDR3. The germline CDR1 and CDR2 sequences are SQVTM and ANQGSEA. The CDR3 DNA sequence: TGCAGCGTTGAGACTAGCGGGGGGTCCTACAATGAGCAGTTCTTC. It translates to CSVETSGGSYNEQFF.

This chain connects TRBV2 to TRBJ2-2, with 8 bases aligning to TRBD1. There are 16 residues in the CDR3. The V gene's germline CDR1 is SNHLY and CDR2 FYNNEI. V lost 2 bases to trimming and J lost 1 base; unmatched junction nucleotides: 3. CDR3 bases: TGTGCCAGCAGTGAACGTGGACAGGGGAACACCGGGGAGCTGTTTTTT. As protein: CASSERGQGNTGELFF.

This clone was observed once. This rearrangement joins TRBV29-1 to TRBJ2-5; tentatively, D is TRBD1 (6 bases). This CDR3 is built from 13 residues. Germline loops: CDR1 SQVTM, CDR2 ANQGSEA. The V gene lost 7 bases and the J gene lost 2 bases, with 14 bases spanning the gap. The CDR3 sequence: CSARQVLQETQYF. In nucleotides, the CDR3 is TGCAGCGCAAGACAGGTACTACAAGAGACCCAGTACTTC.

The CDR3 sequence is CASSSGTGNTEAFF. Here the CDR3 DNA reads TGCGCCAGCAGCTCCGGGACAGGGAACACTGAAGCTTTCTTT. This sequence joins TRBV5-1 and TRBJ1-1; 8 positions agree with TRBD1. V was pared by 3 bases and J by 1 base, with 2 bases of the junction left unmatched. The germline V gene encodes CDR1 SGHRS and CDR2 YFSETQ. This CDR3 has 14 amino acids.

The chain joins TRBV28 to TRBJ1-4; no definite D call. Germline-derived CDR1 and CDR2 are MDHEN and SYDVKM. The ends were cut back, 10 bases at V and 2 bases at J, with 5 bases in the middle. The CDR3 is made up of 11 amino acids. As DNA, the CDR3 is TGTGCCACCAATACTAATGAAAAACTGTTTTTT. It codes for CATNTNEKLFF. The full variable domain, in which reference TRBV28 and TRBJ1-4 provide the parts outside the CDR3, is DVKVTQSSRYLVKRTGEKVFLECVQDMDHENMFWYRQDPGLGLRLIYFSYDVKMKEKGDIPEGYSVSREKKERFSLILESASTNQTSMYLCATNTNEKLFFGSGTQLSVL.

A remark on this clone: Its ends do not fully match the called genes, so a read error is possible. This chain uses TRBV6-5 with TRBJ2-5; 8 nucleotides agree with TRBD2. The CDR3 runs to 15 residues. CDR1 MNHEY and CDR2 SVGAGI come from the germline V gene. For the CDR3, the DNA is TGTACCAGCAGTTCCCTGACGGGGGGGCGAGAGACCCAGTACTTC. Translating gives CTSSSLTGGRETQYF.

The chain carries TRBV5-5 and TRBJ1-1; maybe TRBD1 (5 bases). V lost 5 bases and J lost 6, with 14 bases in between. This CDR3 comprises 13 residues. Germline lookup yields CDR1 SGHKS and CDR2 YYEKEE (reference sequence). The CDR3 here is CASSSWGRAEAFF. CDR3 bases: TGTGCCAGCAGTTCCTGGGGGAGGGCTGAAGCTTTCTTT. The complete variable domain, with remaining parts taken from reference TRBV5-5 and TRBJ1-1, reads DAGVTQSPTHLIKTRGQQVTLRCSPISGHKSVSWYQQVLGQGPQFIFQYYEKEERGRGNFPDRFSARQFPNYSSELNVNALLLGDSALYLCASSSWGRAEAFFGQGTRLTVV.

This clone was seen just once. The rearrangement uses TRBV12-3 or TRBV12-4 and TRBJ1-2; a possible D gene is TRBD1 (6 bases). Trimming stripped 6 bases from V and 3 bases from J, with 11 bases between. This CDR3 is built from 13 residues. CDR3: CASRSTGDYGYTF. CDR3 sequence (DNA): TGTGCCAGCAGATCGACAGGAGACTATGGCTACACCTTC.

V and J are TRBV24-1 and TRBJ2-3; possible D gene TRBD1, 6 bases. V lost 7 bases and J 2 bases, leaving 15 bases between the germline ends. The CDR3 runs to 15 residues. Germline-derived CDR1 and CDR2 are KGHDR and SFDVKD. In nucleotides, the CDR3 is TGTGCCACCAGCGACAGGATCGGCATCACAGATACGCAGTATTTT. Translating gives CATSDRIGITDTQYF.

The CDR3 protein is CSAEDRAHTEAFF. CDR3 nucleotide sequence: TGCAGCGCCGAGGACAGGGCTCACACTGAAGCTTTCTTT. This chain links TRBV29-1 with TRBJ1-1; 8 bases map to TRBD1. Germline trimming cut 7 bases from V and 3 bases from J; bases unmatched to any gene: 7. From germline, CDR1 is SQVTM and CDR2 ANQGSEA. The CDR3 has 13 residues.

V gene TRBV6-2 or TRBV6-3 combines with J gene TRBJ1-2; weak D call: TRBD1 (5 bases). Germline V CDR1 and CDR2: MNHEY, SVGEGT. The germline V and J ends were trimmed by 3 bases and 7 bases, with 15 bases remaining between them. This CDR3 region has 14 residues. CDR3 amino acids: CASSYQGPEFGYTF. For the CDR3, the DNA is TGTGCCAGCAGTTATCAGGGCCCGGAGTTTGGCTACACCTTC.